Below, 9 T cell receptor beta chains from the same sample are listed, as sequenced in a study of CD8 T cells in ankylosing spondylitis. Each CDR3 protein is one row after TCRdb ran MiXCR on the 5' RACE reads. The sample has roughly 46,000 distinct CDR3 sequences, more than 3% seen once. The sample was blood, either unsorted or a sorted T cell fraction (not recorded which). The receptors come from a female donor with ankylosing spondylitis or in good health (not recorded which).

In its sample, this clonotype is medium-sized. The chain employs TRBV9 and TRBJ2-7, with 7 bases identical to TRBD2. This CDR3 spans 15 amino acids. Germline CDR1 is SGDLS and CDR2 is YYNGEE. The ends lost 0 bases at V and 2 bases at J; junction bases unmatched: 5. CDR3 bases: TGTGCCAGCAGCGTAGATGGCGGGGGTACCTACGAGCAGTACTTC. Translated, it gives CASSVDGGGTYEQYF. The entire variable domain, with the rest obtained from reference TRBV9 and TRBJ2-7, is as follows: DSGVTQTPKHLITATGQRVTLRCSPRSGDLSVYWYQQSLDQGLQFLIQYYNGEERAKGNILERFSAQQFPDLHSELNLSSLELGDSALYFCASSVDGGGTYEQYFGPGTRLTVT.

This clonotype was counted only a few times. The rearrangement uses TRBV9 and TRBJ2-3, with a possible D match to TRBD2 (6 bases). This CDR3 is 15 amino acids long. Germline lookup yields CDR1 SGDLS and CDR2 YYNGEE. V was trimmed by 0 bases and J by 2 bases, leaving 10 bases between them. CDR3 loop: CASSVDGGVTDTQYF. The CDR3 DNA follows: TGTGCCAGCAGCGTAGACGGGGGTGTCACAGATACGCAGTATTTT. The full variable domain, completed using reference TRBV9 and TRBJ2-3, is DSGVTQTPKHLITATGQRVTLRCSPRSGDLSVYWYQQSLDQGLQFLIQYYNGEERAKGNILERFSAQQFPDLHSELNLSSLELGDSALYFCASSVDGGVTDTQYFGPGTRLTVL.

This clonotype came up many times. The CDR3: CASSGPNPTIQRGGGYSEQFF. CDR3 sequence (DNA): TGTGCCAGCAGCGGCCCAAACCCTACAATACAGCGGGGGGGCGGGTATAGTGAGCAGTTCTTC. The chain links TRBV9 to TRBJ2-1; 10 bases are a match to TRBD2. CDR1 SGDLS and CDR2 YYNGEE come from the germline V gene. V was pared by 3 bases and J by 9 bases, with 27 bases of the junction left unmatched. CDR3 length: 21 amino acids.

This clonotype has a count of ten or more. The rearrangement links TRBV9 to TRBJ2-3; 7 bases fit TRBD1. Germline V gene sequence: CDR1 SGDLS, CDR2 YYNGEE. Trimming took 4 bases from V and 5 from J; bases not matched to a gene: 10. The CDR3 totals 15 residues. CDR3 sequence reads: CASSYSGTAEDTQYF. The CDR3 DNA sequence: TGTGCCAGCAGCTATTCCGGGACAGCCGAAGATACGCAGTATTTT.

This clonotype was observed many times. V usage is TRBV9 and J usage is TRBJ1-1; 8 nucleotides align to TRBD1. This CDR3 is built from 15 residues. V dropped 4 bases and J dropped 0; count of bases not matched to a gene: 5. Germline V gene lookup returns CDR1 SGDLS and CDR2 YYNGEE. CDR3 sequence: CASSPRQGMNTEAFF. For the CDR3, the DNA is TGTGCCAGCAGCCCCCGACAGGGGATGAACACTGAAGCTTTCTTT. The full variable domain, rest sourced from reference TRBV9 and TRBJ1-1, is DSGVTQTPKHLITATGQRVTLRCSPRSGDLSVYWYQQSLDQGLQFLIQYYNGEERAKGNILERFSAQQFPDLHSELNLSSLELGDSALYFCASSPRQGMNTEAFFGQGTRLTVV.

The chain joins TRBV9 to TRBJ2-3; TRBD2 agrees at 8 bases. The J segment lost 7 bases and the V segment lost 0 bases, leaving 10 bases of the junction unmatched. The CDR3 extends over 16 amino acids. CDR1 is SGDLS and CDR2 is YYNGEE in the germline V gene. CDR3 in DNA: TGTGCCAGCAGCGTAGCGGGGGGGGGGCATGGAAATACGCAGTATTTT. This codes for CASSVAGGGHGNTQYF.

Sample share makes this clonotype medium-sized. This sequence joins TRBV9 and TRBJ1-2; 7 nucleotides match TRBD1. Losses at the gene ends were 4 bases for V and 2 bases for J; bases not matched to a gene: 5. CDR3 length equals 14 residues. Germline CDR1 reads SGDLS; CDR2 reads YYNGEE. The CDR3 DNA reads TGTGCCAGCAGCCGGGACAGTAAGAACTATGGCTACACCTTC. Translation: CASSRDSKNYGYTF.

This clonotype has at least ten counts. The chain couples TRBV9 to TRBJ2-2; D uncertain. Germline CDR1 reads SGDLS; CDR2 reads YYNGEE. The CDR3 contains 15 residues. V lost 4 bases and J 7 bases, leaving 17 bases between the germline ends. The CDR3 DNA follows: TGTGCCAGCAGCTCCAATGTAAGGGTCGACGGGGAGCTGTTTTTT. Amino acid sequence: CASSSNVRVDGELFF.

The chain employs TRBV9 and TRBJ2-3; D is perhaps TRBD2 (7 bases). The CDR3 is 15 residues long. Deletions cut 0 bases from V and 4 bases from J, with 12 bases between. Germline V lookup: CDR1 SGDLS, CDR2 YYNGEE. The CDR3, as DNA: TGTGCCAGCAGCGTAGGAGGCGGGGGCGCAGATACGCAGTATTTT. It specifies CASSVGGGGADTQYF. The full variable domain, with the rest looked up from reference TRBV9 and TRBJ2-3, is DSGVTQTPKHLITATGQRVTLRCSPRSGDLSVYWYQQSLDQGLQFLIQYYNGEERAKGNILERFSAQQFPDLHSELNLSSLELGDSALYFCASSVGGGGADTQYFGPGTRLTVL.